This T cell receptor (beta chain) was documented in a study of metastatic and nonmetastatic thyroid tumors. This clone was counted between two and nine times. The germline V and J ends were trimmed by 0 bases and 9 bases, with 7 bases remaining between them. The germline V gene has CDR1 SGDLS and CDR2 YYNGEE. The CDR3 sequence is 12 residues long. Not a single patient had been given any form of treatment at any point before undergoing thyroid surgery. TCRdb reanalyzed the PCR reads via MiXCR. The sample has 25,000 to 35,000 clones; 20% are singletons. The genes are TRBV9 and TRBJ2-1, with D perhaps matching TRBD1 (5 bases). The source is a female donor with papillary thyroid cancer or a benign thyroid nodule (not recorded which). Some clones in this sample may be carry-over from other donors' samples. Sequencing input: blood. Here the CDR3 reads CASSVVQGEQFF. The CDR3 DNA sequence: TGTGCCAGCAGCGTAGTCCAGGGTGAGCAGTTCTTC.